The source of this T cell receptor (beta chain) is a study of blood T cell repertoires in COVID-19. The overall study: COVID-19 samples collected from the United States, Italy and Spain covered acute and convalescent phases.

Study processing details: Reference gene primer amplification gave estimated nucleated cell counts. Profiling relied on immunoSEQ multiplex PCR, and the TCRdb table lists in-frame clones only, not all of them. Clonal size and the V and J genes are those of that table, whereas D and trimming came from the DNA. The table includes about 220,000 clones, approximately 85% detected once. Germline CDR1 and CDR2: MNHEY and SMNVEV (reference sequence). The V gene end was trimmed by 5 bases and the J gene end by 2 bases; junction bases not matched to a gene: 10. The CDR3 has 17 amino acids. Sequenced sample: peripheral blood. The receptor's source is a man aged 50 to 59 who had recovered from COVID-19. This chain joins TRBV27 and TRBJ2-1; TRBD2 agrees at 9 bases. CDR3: CASSLNRLAGPYNEQFF. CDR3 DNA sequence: TGTGCCAGCAGTCTGAATAGGCTAGCGGGACCCTACAATGAGCAGTTCTTC.